The 20 T cell receptor beta chains reported below all come from one sample, sequenced in a study of blood T cell repertoires in COVID-19. The table came from immunoSEQ multiplex PCR; TCRdb's copy has only in-frame clones and leaves some out. The sample lists some 180,000 clones, more than 75% occurring once. The sequencing sample was made of peripheral blood. Every receptor here comes from a woman aged 45 to 65 with active or convalescent COVID-19.

This chain connects TRBV6-5 to TRBJ2-2; 7 bases align to TRBD1. The V gene end was trimmed by 7 bases and the J gene end by 3 bases; junction bases not matched to a gene: 5. The CDR3 contains 14 residues. CDR1 MNHEY and CDR2 SVGAGI come from the germline V gene. The CDR3 protein is CASTGQVHTGELFF. CDR3 DNA sequence: TGTGCCAGCACCGGACAGGTTCACACCGGGGAGCTGTTTTTT.

The V and J genes are TRBV5-1 and TRBJ2-1; D is unresolved. From germline, CDR1 is SGHRS and CDR2 YFSETQ. There are 15 residues in the CDR3. Between the trimmed V and J ends, which lost 1 base and 0 bases, there was a span of 8 bases. DNA of the CDR3: TGCGCCAGCAGCTTGACCGGTAGCTCCTACAATGAGCAGTTCTTC. Translated: CASSLTGSSYNEQFF.

The chain employs TRBV5-1 and TRBJ2-3; TRBD1 aligns across 7 bases. The CDR3 contains 15 residues. V lost 5 bases, J lost 2 bases, and 8 bases stayed unmatched. Germline CDR1 is SGHRS and CDR2 is YFSETQ. CDR3 sequence: CASRADRVATDTQYF. The DNA for the CDR3 is TGCGCCAGCAGGGCAGACAGGGTAGCCACAGATACGCAGTATTTT.

The chain couples TRBV28 to TRBJ2-1; TRBD2 might be the D (5 bases). The germline V gene encodes CDR1 MDHEN and CDR2 SYDVKM. Trimming took off 2 bases at V and 7 bases at J, with 15 bases between the two ends. The CDR3 is made up of 15 amino acids. The CDR3, as DNA: TGTGCCAGCAGTTTAAGGGCGGGTGTCATAAATGAGCAGTTCTTC. Translated: CASSLRAGVINEQFF.

V usage is TRBV2 and J usage is TRBJ1-6, with 7 positions matching TRBD1. V trimming: 0 bases; J trimming: 7 bases; junction bases outside the gene matches: 3. This CDR3 is 15 amino acids long. Germline V gives CDR1 SNHLY, CDR2 FYNNEI. DNA for the CDR3: TGTGCCAGCAGTGAAGCGAGGGGGCTCAATTCACCCCTCCACTTT. Residues: CASSEARGLNSPLHF. Full variable domain (rest looked up from reference TRBV2 and TRBJ1-6): EPEVTQTPSHQVTQMGQEVILRCVPISNHLYFYWYRQILGQKVEFLVSFYNNEISEKSEIFDDQFSVERPDGSNFTLKIRSTKLEDSAMYFCASSEARGLNSPLHFGNGTRLTVT.

V is TRBV18 and J is TRBJ2-7; possible D gene TRBD1, 5 bases. V was pared by 3 bases and J by 0 bases, with 9 bases between. This CDR3 spans 14 amino acids. Looked up from germline, CDR1 is KGHSH and CDR2 is LQKENI. CDR3 amino acids: CASSPRQSSYEQYF. CDR3 DNA: TGTGCCAGCTCACCGAGACAGTCCTCCTACGAGCAGTACTTC.

The chain couples TRBV27 to TRBJ2-1, with 9 bases fitting TRBD1. Germline-derived CDR1 and CDR2 are MNHEY and SMNVEV (reference sequence). The CDR3 totals 16 residues. The J segment lost 1 base and the V segment lost 2 bases, leaving 3 bases of the junction unmatched. The CDR3 here is CASSLSGTGSYNEQFF. Here the CDR3 DNA reads TGTGCCAGCAGTTTAAGCGGGACAGGGTCCTACAATGAGCAGTTCTTC.

The chain combines TRBV5-4 with TRBJ2-5; 14 bases line up with TRBD2. This CDR3 has 16 amino acids. V dropped 4 bases and J dropped 5; count of bases not matched to a gene: 7. The germline V gene encodes CDR1 SGHNT and CDR2 YYREEE (reference sequence). CDR3 sequence (DNA): TGTGCCAGCAGCGACCCGACTAGCGGGGGGGAGGAGACCCAGTACTTC. As protein: CASSDPTSGGEETQYF.

The chain combines TRBV7-8 with TRBJ1-1, with D perhaps matching TRBD1 (5 bases). CDR3 size: 17 residues. Looked up from germline, CDR1 is SGHVS and CDR2 is FQNEAQ. V was clipped by 0 bases and J by 3 bases, with 17 bases between them. In nucleotides, the CDR3 is TGTGCCAGCAGCTTAGCCGACCCCGGGGGGTTAGACACTGAAGCTTTCTTT. Translating it yields CASSLADPGGLDTEAFF. Supplemented by reference TRBV7-8 and TRBJ1-1, the full variable domain reads GAGVSQSPRYKVAKRGQDVALRCDPISGHVSLFWYQQALGQGPEFLTYFQNEAQLDKSGLPSDRFFAERPEGSVSTLKIQRTQQEDSAVYLCASSLADPGGLDTEAFFGQGTRLTVV.

The chain links TRBV28 to TRBJ2-5, with D possibly TRBD2 on 6 matching bases. The V end was cut by 9 bases, the J end by 5 bases, with 7 bases between. This CDR3 has 10 amino acids. Per germline, CDR1 MDHEN and CDR2 SYDVKM. In nucleotides, the CDR3 is TGTGCCAGTGGGGGGGAGACCCAGTACTTC. Translated, it gives CASGGETQYF.

The chain joins TRBV28 to TRBJ1-1, with D possibly TRBD1 on 6 matching bases. The V gene lost 7 bases and the J gene lost 4 bases, with 16 bases spanning the gap. The germline V gene encodes CDR1 MDHEN and CDR2 SYDVKM. The CDR3 runs 14 residues. The CDR3 DNA follows: TGTGCCAGCAAGCGAGAGATCAGGGGCACTGAAGCTTTCTTT. Translation gives CASKREIRGTEAFF.

This clone was picked up one time. The rearrangement uses TRBV7-2 and TRBJ2-4; 8 bases agree with TRBD2. The J segment lost 9 bases and the V segment lost 1 base, leaving 8 bases of the junction unmatched. Germline V gene sequence: CDR1 SGHTA, CDR2 FQGNSA. This CDR3 has 15 residues. The CDR3 region has the DNA TGTGCCAGCAGCTTAGGGCCGGGAGGGCAGGCCATTCAGTACTTC. Its translation: CASSLGPGGQAIQYF.

V and J are TRBV20-1 and TRBJ2-1; 9 positions agree with TRBD2. Germline-derived CDR1 and CDR2 are DFQATT and SNEGSKA (reference sequence). V dropped 3 bases and J dropped 0; count of bases not matched to a gene: 12. The CDR3 totals 18 residues. For the CDR3, the DNA is TGCAGTGCTAGTGACCTAGGTGCTAGCGGGGTCTCCTACAATGAGCAGTTCTTC. It is translated as CSASDLGASGVSYNEQFF.

A few counts support this clone. The J gene is TRBJ1-2, the V gene TRBV9; 7 bases are a match to TRBD1. Trimming at V came to 4 bases and at J to 10 bases, leaving 16 bases not matched to a gene. CDR1 SGDLS and CDR2 YYNGEE come from the germline V gene. This CDR3 region has 15 residues. This CDR3 is CASSPRDSPQESYTF. The CDR3 bases are TGTGCCAGCAGCCCCCGGGACAGTCCCCAGGAGTCCTACACCTTC.

The rearrangement uses TRBV6-1 and TRBJ2-7; no reliable D call. This CDR3 is built from 14 residues. V was pared by 1 base and J by 3 bases, with 10 bases between. CDR1 and CDR2 from the germline V gene are MNHNS and SASEGT. The CDR3 DNA sequence: TGTGCCAGCAGTGAAGGGTACAATGACTACGAGCAGTACTTC. This gives the protein CASSEGYNDYEQYF.

V gene TRBV3-1 (or the pseudogene TRBV3-2) combines with J gene TRBJ1-2, with a tentative D call TRBD1 (6 bases). The length of the CDR3 is 14 residues. V was clipped by 1 base and J by 6 bases, with 12 bases between them. Germline CDR1 is LGHDT and CDR2 is YNNKEL (reference sequence). CDR3 bases: TGTGCCAGCAGCCAAGCGGCAGGGGCGGATGGCTACACCTTC. Translating gives CASSQAAGADGYTF.

This chain joins TRBV9 and TRBJ2-1, with a weak D call TRBD1 (6 bases). Germline V gene data show CDR1 as SGDLS and CDR2 as YYNGEE. The V and J ends lost 5 bases and 5 bases respectively, with 14 bases between them. CDR3 size: 14 residues. CDR3 amino acids: CASRPGPGDNEQFF. CDR3 DNA sequence: TGTGCCAGCAGGCCGGGACCAGGGGACAATGAGCAGTTCTTC.

The V call is TRBV3-1 (or the pseudogene TRBV3-2), the J call TRBJ2-2, with 8 bases identical to TRBD1. The CDR3 is 16 amino acids. Germline-derived CDR1 and CDR2 are LGHDT and YNNKEL (reference sequence). V lost 6 bases and J lost 5; bases outside the gene matches: 11. The DNA of the CDR3 is TGTGCCAGCAGTCCCAGACAGGGGAGAAATACCGGGGAGCTGTTTTTT. It encodes CASSPRQGRNTGELFF.

CDR3 sequence reads: CASSLIGREAFF. CDR3 nucleotide sequence: TGTGCCAGCAGTTTAATTGGGCGAGAAGCTTTCTTT. The rearrangement uses TRBV27 and TRBJ1-1, with D uncertain. Germline V lookup: CDR1 MNHEY, CDR2 SMNVEV (reference sequence). The CDR3 contains 12 residues. V lost 2 bases and J 8 bases, leaving 9 bases between the germline ends.

The chain combines TRBV7-2 with TRBJ2-2; 10 nucleotides agree with TRBD2. Germline-derived CDR1 and CDR2 are SGHTA and FQGNSA. The CDR3 consists of 15 residues. After removal of 2 bases from V and 5 bases from J, the junction contained 2 bases not matched to a gene. The CDR3 here is CASSLQLAGTGELFF. CDR3 in DNA: TGTGCCAGCAGCTTACAACTAGCGGGGACCGGGGAGCTGTTTTTT.